This TCR beta chain was profiled in a study of cytomegalovirus exposure and HLA in healthy donors. The PCR made use of 60 Vbeta and 13 Jbeta primers. Produced via immunoSEQ multiplex PCR; TCRdb's table is partial and in-frame only. The table includes about 270,000 clones, roughly 70% detected once. Comments on this clone: Its target is not known.

Study results and limitations: Roughly uniform depth of sequencing across donors was assumed in presence/absence analyses. Trimming of TCR beta V- and J-genes showed a link, identified in a later analysis, to a missense DCLRE1C variant.

The CDR3 is 11 amino acids. Germline V lookup: CDR1 SGHNT, CDR2 YENEEA. V was pared by 7 bases and J by 7 bases, with 7 bases between. Sequencing used PBMCs. This clonotype was obtained from a female donor in good health and CMV-seronegative. V gene TRBV11-3 combines with J gene TRBJ2-2, with D unresolved. The DNA for the CDR3 is TGTGCCAGCACGTATTTCGGGGAGCTGTTTTTT. This codes for CASTYFGELFF.